The 17 T cell receptor beta chains listed next were all sequenced from one sample in a study of OX40 agonist ivuxolimab in advanced cancers. Using immunoSEQ multiplex PCR, the repertoire was profiled, and TCRdb retains in-frame clones only, with some absent. The sample consists of approximately 50,000 clones, 86% of them appearing once. Sample: CD4+ or CD8+ T cells sorted from blood, taken in a trial of the OX40 agonist ivuxolimab. These TCRs come from an adult with an advanced solid tumor such as melanoma, head and neck, liver or kidney cancer.

The chain joins TRBV28 to TRBJ1-1, with TRBD1 identical over 8 bases. The ends lost 4 bases at V and 1 base at J; junction bases unmatched: 5. Germline V gene data show CDR1 as MDHEN and CDR2 as SYDVKM. The CDR3 is 15 residues long. The CDR3 here is CASSSTGTGNTEAFF. CDR3 DNA: TGTGCCAGCAGTTCGACCGGGACAGGGAACACTGAAGCTTTCTTT.

This chain links TRBV7-9 with TRBJ1-2; 7 positions match TRBD1. CDR3 length: 16 amino acids. The germline gives CDR1 SEHNR, CDR2 FQNEAQ (reference sequence). The V segment lost 5 bases and the J segment 0 bases; nucleotides outside the gene matches: 9. The DNA for the CDR3 is TGTGCCAGCAGCCAAACACAGGGGATCTCTAACTATGGCTACACCTTC. Its protein is CASSQTQGISNYGYTF.

The V and J genes are TRBV27 and TRBJ1-1; D call uncertain. The CDR3 loop spans 13 amino acids. The V end was cut by 3 bases, the J end by 8 bases, with 13 bases between. Germline assignment: CDR1 MNHEY and CDR2 SMNVEV (reference sequence). CDR3 in amino acids: CASSFGPLLEAFF. The CDR3, as DNA: TGTGCCAGCAGTTTCGGTCCCTTGCTAGAAGCTTTCTTT.

This clone was found once. This chain joins TRBV6-1 and TRBJ2-1; 9 nucleotides align to TRBD1. The CDR3 is 16 residues long. Germline CDR1 reads MNHNS; CDR2 reads SASEGT. The junction had 9 bases not matched to a gene; V was cut back by 6 bases and J by 3 bases. The CDR3 DNA reads as TGTGCCAGCAGCGAACCGGGACAGGGCTTCTACAATGAGCAGTTCTTC. It is translated as CASSEPGQGFYNEQFF.

The chain is built from TRBV14 and TRBJ1-4; D gene uncertain. The ends were cut back, 6 bases at V and 0 bases at J, with 14 bases in the middle. Germline V gene sequence: CDR1 SGHDN, CDR2 FVKESK. The CDR3 is 16 residues long. This CDR3 reads CASSHSIAATNEKLFF. DNA of the CDR3: TGTGCCAGCAGTCACTCAATCGCAGCAACTAATGAAAAACTGTTTTTT.

The chain employs TRBV20-1 and TRBJ2-7; D remains ambiguous. The CDR3 is made up of 11 amino acids. V lost 5 bases and J 3 bases, leaving 8 bases between the germline ends. Looked up from germline, CDR1 is DFQATT and CDR2 is SNEGSKA (reference sequence). CDR3 bases: TGCAGTGCTCTGCCTGACTACGAGCAGTACTTC. Its protein is CSALPDYEQYF.

The chain couples TRBV19 to TRBJ2-5, with 12 positions matching TRBD2. CDR1 and CDR2 (germline): LNHDA, SQIVND (reference sequence). The CDR3 has 15 amino acids. V lost 7 bases, J lost 5 bases, and 8 bases stayed unmatched. The CDR3 coding sequence is TGTGCCAGTACCTGGACTAGCGGGACGGGCGAGACCCAGTACTTC. It encodes CASTWTSGTGETQYF. The variable domain in full, with the rest retrieved from reference TRBV19 and TRBJ2-5, is DGGITQSPKYLFRKEGQNVTLSCEQNLNHDAMYWYRQDPGQGLRLIYYSQIVNDFQKGDIAEGYSVSREKKESFPLTVTSAQKNPTAFYLCASTWTSGTGETQYFGPGTRLLVL.

The CDR3: CASSLDGASQPQHF. DNA for the CDR3: TGTGCCAGCAGCTTAGACGGGGCCAGTCAGCCCCAGCATTTT. The rearrangement links TRBV7-9 to TRBJ1-5; D might be TRBD1 (5 bases). The CDR3 is 14 amino acids. Germline CDR1 is SEHNR and CDR2 is FQNEAQ (reference sequence). Trimming left V 1 base short and J 6 bases short, with 10 bases between.

The CDR3 coding sequence is TGTGCCAGCAGCTTAGAAGGGACAGGGGCCCACGAGCAGTACTTC. Amino acids: CASSLEGTGAHEQYF. This chain uses TRBV7-6 with TRBJ2-7, with 10 bases fitting TRBD1. The CDR3 loop spans 15 amino acids. V dropped 1 base and J dropped 5; count of bases not matched to a gene: 5. Germline V gene data show CDR1 as SGHVS and CDR2 as FNYEAQ.

The chain employs TRBV2 and TRBJ2-7, with TRBD1 matching over 10 bases. Germline CDR1 is SNHLY and CDR2 is FYNNEI. The CDR3 is 13 residues long. J gave up 3 bases and V 8 bases, and 4 bases lay outside the gene matches. The CDR3, as DNA: TGTGCCAGCCGGGACAGGGGATTCTACGAGCAGTACTTC. Encoded protein: CASRDRGFYEQYF.

This chain links TRBV5-1 with TRBJ2-1, with 8 positions matching TRBD2. Germline CDR1 and CDR2: SGHRS and YFSETQ. This CDR3 is built from 14 residues. The J segment lost 4 bases and the V segment lost 1 base, leaving 1 base of the junction unmatched. The CDR3 reads CASSLIAGYNEQFF. CDR3 sequence (DNA): TGCGCCAGCAGCTTGATAGCGGGGTACAATGAGCAGTTCTTC. The whole variable domain, filled in from reference TRBV5-1 and TRBJ2-1, reads KAGVTQTPRYLIKTRGQQVTLSCSPISGHRSVSWYQQTPGQGLQFLFEYFSETQRNKGNFPGRFSGRQFSNSRSEMNVSTLELGDSALYLCASSLIAGYNEQFFGPGTRLTVL.

This sequence joins TRBV14 and TRBJ2-7, with 9 bases aligning to TRBD1. The CDR3 totals 15 residues. Germline-derived CDR1 and CDR2 are SGHDN and FVKESK. V lost 4 bases and J lost 1; bases outside the gene matches: 5. In DNA, the CDR3 is TGTGCCAGCAGCCGGCCGGGACAGGGTTCCTACGAGCAGTACTTC. Its protein product is CASSRPGQGSYEQYF.

V gene TRBV27 combines with J gene TRBJ2-2; no firm D call. CDR3 length equals 11 residues. Trimming left V 0 bases short and J 7 bases short, with 0 bases between. Per the germline V gene, CDR1 is MNHEY and CDR2 is SMNVEV (reference sequence). CDR3 in amino acids: CASSLSGELFF. For the CDR3, the DNA is TGTGCCAGCAGTTTATCCGGGGAGCTGTTTTTT.

J is TRBJ2-3 and V is TRBV7-2; 7 positions match TRBD1. The V and J ends lost 5 bases and 10 bases, in that order; junction bases with no gene match: 6. There are 12 residues in the CDR3. Per the germline V gene, CDR1 is SGHTA and CDR2 is FQGNSA. The CDR3 here is CASSTTGYSQYF. The CDR3 bases are TGTGCCAGCAGCACGACAGGGTACTCGCAGTATTTT.

The chain carries TRBV6-5 and TRBJ1-5; 9 bases agree with TRBD1. The CDR3 runs 15 residues. V trimming: 6 bases; J trimming: 2 bases; junction bases outside the gene matches: 5. Germline V CDR1 and CDR2: MNHEY, SVGAGI. Here the CDR3 reads CASSPGTGRNQPQHF. CDR3 in DNA: TGTGCCAGCAGCCCCGGGACAGGGCGCAATCAGCCCCAGCATTTT.

V usage is TRBV28 and J usage is TRBJ1-5; TRBD1 might be the D (6 bases). The CDR3 contains 14 residues. Germline CDR1 is MDHEN and CDR2 is SYDVKM. Trimming took 6 bases from V and 9 from J, leaving 18 bases between them. CDR3 in amino acids: CASRVTGPAVPQHF. The CDR3 DNA is TGTGCCAGCAGGGTCACAGGGCCGGCTGTGCCCCAGCATTTT.

This sequence joins TRBV6-6 and TRBJ2-7, with TRBD2 as a possible D gene (6 bases). The CDR3 has 14 residues. V dropped 7 bases and J dropped 7 bases, with 20 bases sitting between them. CDR1 MNHNY and CDR2 SVGAGI come from the germline V gene (reference sequence). The CDR3 coding sequence is TGTGCCAGCACCCCAGTCGGGGGTACGAGTGAGCAGTACTTC. This translates into CASTPVGGTSEQYF.